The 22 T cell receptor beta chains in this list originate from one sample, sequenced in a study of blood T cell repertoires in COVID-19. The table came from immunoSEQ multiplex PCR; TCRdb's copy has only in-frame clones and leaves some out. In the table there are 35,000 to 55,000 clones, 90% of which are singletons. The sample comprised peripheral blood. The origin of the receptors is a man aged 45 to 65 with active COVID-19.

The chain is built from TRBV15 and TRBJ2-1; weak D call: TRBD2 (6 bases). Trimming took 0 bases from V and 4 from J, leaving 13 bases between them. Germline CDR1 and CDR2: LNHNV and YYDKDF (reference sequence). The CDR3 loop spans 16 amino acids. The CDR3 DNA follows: TGTGCCACCAGCAGAGATGGGGGGACGCTTTACAATGAGCAGTTCTTC. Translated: CATSRDGGTLYNEQFF.

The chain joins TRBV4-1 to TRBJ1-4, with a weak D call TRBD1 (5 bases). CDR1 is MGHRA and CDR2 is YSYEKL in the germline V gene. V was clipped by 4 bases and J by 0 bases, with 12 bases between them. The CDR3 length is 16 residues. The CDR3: CASSRGDGSTNEKLFF. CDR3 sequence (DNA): TGCGCCAGCAGCCGGGGGGACGGATCAACTAATGAAAAACTGTTTTTT.

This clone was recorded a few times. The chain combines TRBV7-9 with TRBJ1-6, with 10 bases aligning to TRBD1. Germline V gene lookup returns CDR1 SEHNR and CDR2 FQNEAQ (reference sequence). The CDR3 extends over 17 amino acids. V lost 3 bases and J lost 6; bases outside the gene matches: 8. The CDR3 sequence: CASSFDPGTGVNSPLHF. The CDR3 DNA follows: TGTGCCAGCAGCTTTGACCCCGGGACAGGGGTTAATTCACCCCTCCACTTT.

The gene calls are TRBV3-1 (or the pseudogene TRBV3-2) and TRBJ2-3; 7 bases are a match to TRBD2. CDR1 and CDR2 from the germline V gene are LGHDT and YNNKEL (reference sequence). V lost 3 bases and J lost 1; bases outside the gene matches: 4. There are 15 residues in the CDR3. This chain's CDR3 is CASSQSGAGTDTQYF. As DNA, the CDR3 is TGTGCCAGCAGCCAGAGCGGGGCTGGCACAGATACGCAGTATTTT.

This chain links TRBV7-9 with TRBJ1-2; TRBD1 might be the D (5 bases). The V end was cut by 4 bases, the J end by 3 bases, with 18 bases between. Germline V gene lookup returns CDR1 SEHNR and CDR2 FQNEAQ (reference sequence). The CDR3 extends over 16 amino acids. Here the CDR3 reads CASSSQGESKDYGYTF. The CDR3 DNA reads TGTGCCAGCAGCTCGCAAGGGGAAAGTAAGGACTATGGCTACACCTTC. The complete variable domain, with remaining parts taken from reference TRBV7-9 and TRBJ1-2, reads DTGVSQNPRHKITKRGQNVTFRCDPISEHNRLYWYRQTLGQGPEFLTYFQNEAQLEKSRLLSDRFSAERPKGSFSTLEIQRTEQGDSAMYLCASSSQGESKDYGYTFGSGTRLTVV.

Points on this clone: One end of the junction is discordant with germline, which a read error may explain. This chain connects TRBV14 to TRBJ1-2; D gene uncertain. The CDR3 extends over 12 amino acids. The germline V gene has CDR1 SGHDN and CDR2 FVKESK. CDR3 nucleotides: TGTGCCAGCAGCCTGAACACCCTCCTCCTAGCCTTC. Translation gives CASSLNTLLLAF. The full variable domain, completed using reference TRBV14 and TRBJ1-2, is EAGVTQFPSHSVIEKGQTVTLRCDPISGHDNLYWYRRVMGKEIKFLLHFVKESKQDESGMPNNRFLAERTGGTYSTLKVQPAELEDSGVYFCASSLNTLLLAFGSGTRLTVV.

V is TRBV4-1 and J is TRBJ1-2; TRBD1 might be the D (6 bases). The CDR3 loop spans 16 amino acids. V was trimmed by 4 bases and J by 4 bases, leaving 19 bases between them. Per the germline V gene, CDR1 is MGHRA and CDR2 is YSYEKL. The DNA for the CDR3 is TGCGCCAGCAGCCCTGGGTCCAGGGGCCAGTCCTATGGCTACACCTTC. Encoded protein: CASSPGSRGQSYGYTF.

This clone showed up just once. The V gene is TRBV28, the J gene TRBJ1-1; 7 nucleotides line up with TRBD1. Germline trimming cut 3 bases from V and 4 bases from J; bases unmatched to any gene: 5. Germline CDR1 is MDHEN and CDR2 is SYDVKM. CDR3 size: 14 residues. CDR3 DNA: TGTGCCAGCAGTTTTTATGCAGGGGGCACTGAAGCTTTCTTT. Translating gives CASSFYAGGTEAFF.

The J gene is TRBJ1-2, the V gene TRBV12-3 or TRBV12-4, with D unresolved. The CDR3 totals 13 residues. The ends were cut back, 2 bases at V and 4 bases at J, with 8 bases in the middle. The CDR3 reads CASSLREGYGYTF. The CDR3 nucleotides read TGTGCCAGCAGTTTACGGGAGGGCTATGGCTACACCTTC.

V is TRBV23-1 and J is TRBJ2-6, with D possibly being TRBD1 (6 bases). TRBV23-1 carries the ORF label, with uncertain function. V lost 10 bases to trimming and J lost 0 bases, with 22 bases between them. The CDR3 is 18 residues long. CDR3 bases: TGCGCCAAAAATATACGGACAGTCAAGGGCTCTGGGGCCAACGTCCTGACTTTC. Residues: CAKNIRTVKGSGANVLTF.

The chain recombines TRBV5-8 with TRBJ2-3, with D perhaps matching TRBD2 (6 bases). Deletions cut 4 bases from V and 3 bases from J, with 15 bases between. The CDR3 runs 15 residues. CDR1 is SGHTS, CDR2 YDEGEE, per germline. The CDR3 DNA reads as TGTGCCAGCAGCGGCATTAGGGCGGGGACAGATACGCAGTATTTT. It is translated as CASSGIRAGTDTQYF.

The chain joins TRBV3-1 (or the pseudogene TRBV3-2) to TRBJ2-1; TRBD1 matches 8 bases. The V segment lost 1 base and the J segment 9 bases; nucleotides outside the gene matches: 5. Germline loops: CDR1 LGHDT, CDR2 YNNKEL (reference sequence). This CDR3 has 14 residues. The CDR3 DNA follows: TGTGCCAGCAGCCAAGGGACAGGGCAGGGTGAGCAGTTCTTC. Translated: CASSQGTGQGEQFF.

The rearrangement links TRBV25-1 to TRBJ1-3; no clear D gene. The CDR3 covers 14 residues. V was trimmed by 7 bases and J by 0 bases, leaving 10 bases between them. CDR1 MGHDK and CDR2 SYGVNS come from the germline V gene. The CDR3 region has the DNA TGTGCCAGCACCCCTCACAGCTCTGGAAACACCATATATTTT. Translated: CASTPHSSGNTIYF. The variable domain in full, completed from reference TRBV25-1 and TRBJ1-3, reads EADIYQTPRYLVIGTGKKITLECSQTMGHDKMYWYQQDPGMELHLIHYSYGVNSTEKGDLSSESTVSRIRTEHFPLTLESARPSHTSQYLCASTPHSSGNTIYFGEGSWLTVV.

The CDR3 sequence is CASSPPLLRTNTEAFF. The CDR3 DNA sequence: TGTGCCAGCTCACCACCGCTGTTGAGAACCAACACTGAAGCTTTCTTT. V and J are TRBV18 and TRBJ1-1; D is undetermined. CDR1 KGHSH and CDR2 LQKENI come from the germline V gene. The CDR3 covers 16 residues. V lost 0 bases and J 2 bases, leaving 13 bases between the germline ends.

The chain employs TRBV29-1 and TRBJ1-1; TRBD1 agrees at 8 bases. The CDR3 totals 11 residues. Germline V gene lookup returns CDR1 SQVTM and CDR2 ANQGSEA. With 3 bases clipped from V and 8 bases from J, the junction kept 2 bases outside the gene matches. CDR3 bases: TGCAGCGTTGACAGGGGGCTGGAAGCTTTCTTT. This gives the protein CSVDRGLEAFF.

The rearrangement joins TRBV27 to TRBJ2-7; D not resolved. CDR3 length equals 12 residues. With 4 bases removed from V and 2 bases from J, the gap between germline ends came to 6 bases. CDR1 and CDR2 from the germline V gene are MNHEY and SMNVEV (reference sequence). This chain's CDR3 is CASSSTPYEQYF. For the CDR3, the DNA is TGTGCCAGCAGTTCCACACCCTACGAGCAGTACTTC.

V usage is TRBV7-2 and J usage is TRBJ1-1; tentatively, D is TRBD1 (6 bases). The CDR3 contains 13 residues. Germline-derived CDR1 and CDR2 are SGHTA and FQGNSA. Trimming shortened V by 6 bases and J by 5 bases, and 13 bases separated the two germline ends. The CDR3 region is CASRGGGRTEAFF. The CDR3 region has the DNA TGTGCCAGCAGAGGGGGGGGTAGAACTGAAGCTTTCTTT.

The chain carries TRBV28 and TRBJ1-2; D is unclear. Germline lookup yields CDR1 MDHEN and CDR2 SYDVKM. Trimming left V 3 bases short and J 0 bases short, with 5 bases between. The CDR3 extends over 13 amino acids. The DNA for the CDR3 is TGTGCCAGCAGTTTCGGAGCTAACTATGGCTACACCTTC. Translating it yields CASSFGANYGYTF.

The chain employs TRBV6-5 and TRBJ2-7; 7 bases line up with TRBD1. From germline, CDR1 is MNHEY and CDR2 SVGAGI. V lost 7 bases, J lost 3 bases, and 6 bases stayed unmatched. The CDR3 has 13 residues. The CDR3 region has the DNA TGTGCCAGCAAGGACAGGTCGTACTACGAGCAGTACTTC. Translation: CASKDRSYYEQYF.

The CDR3 here is CASSYVDSSVLNNSPLHF. The CDR3 DNA follows: TGCGCCAGCAGCTACGTGGACAGCTCGGTATTAAATAATTCACCCCTCCACTTT. The chain couples TRBV5-1 to TRBJ1-6; D might be TRBD1 (6 bases). This CDR3 is built from 18 residues. From germline, CDR1 is SGHRS and CDR2 YFSETQ. The V gene lost 3 bases and the J gene lost 5 bases, with 21 bases spanning the gap.

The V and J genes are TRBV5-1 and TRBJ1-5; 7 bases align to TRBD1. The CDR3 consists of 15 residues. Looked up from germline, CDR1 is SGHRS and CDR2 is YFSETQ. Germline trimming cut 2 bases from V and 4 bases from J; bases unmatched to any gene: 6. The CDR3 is CASSFSGQLNQPQHF. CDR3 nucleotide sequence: TGCGCCAGCAGCTTTTCGGGACAGCTTAATCAGCCCCAGCATTTT.

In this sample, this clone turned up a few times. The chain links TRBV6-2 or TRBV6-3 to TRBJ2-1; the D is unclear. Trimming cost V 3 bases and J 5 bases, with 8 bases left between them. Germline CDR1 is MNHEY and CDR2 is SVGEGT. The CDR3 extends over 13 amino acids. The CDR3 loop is CASSYRIDNEQFF. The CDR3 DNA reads TGTGCCAGCAGTTATAGAATAGACAATGAGCAGTTCTTC.